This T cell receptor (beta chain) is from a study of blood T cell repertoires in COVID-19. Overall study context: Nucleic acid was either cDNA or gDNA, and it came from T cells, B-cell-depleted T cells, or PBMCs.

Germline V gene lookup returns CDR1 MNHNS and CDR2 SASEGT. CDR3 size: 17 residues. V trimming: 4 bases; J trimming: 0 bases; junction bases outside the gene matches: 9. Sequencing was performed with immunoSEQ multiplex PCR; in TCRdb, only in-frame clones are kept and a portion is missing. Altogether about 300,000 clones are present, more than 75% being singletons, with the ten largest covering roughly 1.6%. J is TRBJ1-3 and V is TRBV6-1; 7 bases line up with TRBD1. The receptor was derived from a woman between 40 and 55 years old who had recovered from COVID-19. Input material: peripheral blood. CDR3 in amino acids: CASSATGTVTSGNTIYF. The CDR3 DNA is TGTGCCAGCAGTGCTACCGGGACAGTAACCTCTGGAAACACCATATATTTT.